One sample yielded the 20 T cell receptor delta chains listed below, sequenced in a study of gammadelta T cells in human blood. TCRdb used CATT to re-call clones from the RT-PCR reads. The sample yields some 1,200 delta-chain clones, roughly 11% seen once. Sequencing was carried out using non-Vgamma9Vdelta2 gamma-delta T cells from cord blood. The receptors derive from a newborn.

A few counts support this clone. It may be a read error: a sequence one base away is much more abundant. The sample carries other DNA sequences with the same CDR3. The V gene is TRDV1, the J gene TRDJ1; 9 bases match TRDD3. In germline, CDR1 is TSWWSYY, CDR2 QGS. V dropped 2 bases and J dropped 3; count of bases not matched to a gene: 16. There are 19 residues in the CDR3. The CDR3 loop reads CALGELRISWGIVADKLIF. The CDR3, as DNA: TGTGCTCTTGGGGAATTAAGGATTTCCTGGGGGATTGTGGCCGATAAACTCATCTTT.

This clone is medium-sized within its sample. The sample carries other DNA sequences with the same CDR3. The chain carries TRDV1 and TRDJ1; weak D call: TRDD3 (6 bases). Trimming left V 1 base short and J 3 bases short, with 27 bases between. In germline, CDR1 is TSWWSYY, CDR2 QGS. The CDR3 has 20 residues. In nucleotides, the CDR3 is TGTGCTCTTGGGGAACGGAGCCGGGGACGTCCGGGGGAGAGTCCCGATAAACTCATCTTT. It yields the protein CALGERSRGRPGESPDKLIF.

This clone was seen more than once but under ten times. A much larger clone differs from this one at a single base, so this may be a read error. Other DNA variants within this sample encode the same CDR3. The rearrangement links TRDV1 to TRDJ1; no clear D. Germline V lookup: CDR1 TSWWSYY, CDR2 QGS. Trimming took off 1 base at V and 7 bases at J, with 16 bases between the two ends. The CDR3 length is 15 residues. This chain's CDR3 is CALGERASGVFKLIF. The CDR3, as DNA: TGTGCTCTTGGGGAACGTGCTTCAGGGGTCTTTAAACTCATCTTT.

Remarks on this clone: Since a much larger clone is just one base distant, this may be a read error. Other DNA sequences in the same sample also yield this CDR3. This sequence joins TRDV1 and TRDJ1; 10 bases map to TRDD3. With V trimmed by 0 bases and J by 5 bases, 15 bases remained unmatched. CDR1 TSWWSYY and CDR2 QGS come from the germline V gene. CDR3 size: 19 residues. The CDR3 nucleotides read TGTGCTCTTGGGGAACTAGTCGATCTGGGGGATAGGAGTACTGATAAACTCATCTTT. Its protein product is CALGELVDLGDRSTDKLIF.

Concerning this clone itself: With a far larger clone one base away, a read error is the likely cause. This chain links TRAV36/DV7 with TRDJ1, with 7 bases identical to TRDD3. TCRdb is silent on the J gene; assignment here came from matching the DNA to germline. Trimming at V came to 5 bases and at J to 4 bases, leaving 20 bases not matched to a gene. The length of the CDR3 is 17 residues. CDR1 and CDR2 (germline): VTNFRS, LTSSGIE (reference sequence). The DNA for the CDR3 is TGTGCTGTTTCTTATACTCTGGGGGTTTCTGACATCGATAAACTCATCTTT. Amino acids: CAVSYTLGVSDIDKLIF.

The sample holds a few counts of this clone. Just one base apart from a much larger clone, this may be a read error. Distinct nucleotide sequences in the sample also encode this CDR3. The gene calls are TRDV1 and TRDJ1, with D possibly matching TRDD3 (5 bases). V dropped 0 bases and J dropped 0 bases, with 32 bases sitting between them. The germline V gene encodes CDR1 TSWWSYY and CDR2 QGS. The CDR3 is 23 amino acids. DNA of the CDR3: TGTGCTCTTGGGGAACTAAGGGTTAATACGAGTCGGGTGGGAGACCCGTACACCGATAAACTCATCTTT. It is translated as CALGELRVNTSRVGDPYTDKLIF.

This clone was seen a handful of times. A much larger clone sits a single nucleotide away, making a read error possible. The genes are TRDV1 and TRDJ2, with D maybe TRDD3 (6 bases). This CDR3 spans 17 amino acids. CDR1 is TSWWSYY and CDR2 is QGS in the germline V gene. CDR3 in amino acids: CALGLEVIRVSTAQRFF. The DNA of the CDR3 is TGTGCTCTTGGGCTAGAGGTGATACGCGTTTCGACAGCACAACGCTTCTTT.

About this clone itself: The sample has other DNA sequences that encode this CDR3 too. This sequence joins TRDV1 and TRDJ1; 7 bases are a match to TRDD3. Here the J gene came from matching the DNA to germline, since TCRdb omits it. V was clipped by 2 bases and J by 5 bases; unmatched bases: 14. This CDR3 spans 17 amino acids. The germline CDR1 and CDR2 sequences are TSWWSYY and QGS. The CDR3 DNA reads as TGTGCTCTTGGGGAAAAACTGGGGTACTGGGTCACTGATAAACTCATCTTT. As protein: CALGEKLGYWVTDKLIF.

This clone ranks as large (0.1 to 1%). Other DNA sequences in this specimen translate into the identical CDR3. The rearrangement links TRAV29/DV5 to TRDJ1; 9 nucleotides line up with TRDD3. The germline gives CDR1 NSMFDY, CDR2 ISSIKDK. This CDR3 has 15 amino acids. The J segment lost 0 bases and the V segment lost 3 bases, leaving 6 bases of the junction unmatched. This CDR3 reads CAATRTGGDTDKLIF. In DNA, the CDR3 is TGTGCAGCAACTCGTACTGGGGGAGACACCGATAAACTCATCTTT. The full variable domain, completed using reference TRAV29/DV5 and TRDJ1, is DQQVKQNSPSLSVQEGRISILNCDYTNSMFDYFLWYKKYPAEGPTFLISISSIKDKNEDGRFTVFLNKSAKHLSLHIVPSQPGDSAVYFCAATRTGGDTDKLIFGKGTRVTVEP.

This clone is large. This specimen includes other DNA sequences encoding the same CDR3. V is TRDV3 and J is TRDJ1, with 8 nucleotides matching TRDD3. V shed 3 bases, J shed 1 base, and the junction held 22 bases outside the gene matches. There are 19 residues in the CDR3. In germline, CDR1 is TVYSNPD, CDR2 GDNSRS (reference sequence). CDR3 region: CALSPSPCTGDTSTDKLIF. The CDR3 DNA is TGTGCCTTATCCCCTTCCCCCTGTACTGGGGATACATCCACCGATAAACTCATCTTT.

This clone is labeled medium-sized. The V call is TRDV1, the J call TRDJ1, with no clear D. Germline CDR1 is TSWWSYY and CDR2 is QGS. This CDR3 contains 17 residues. The germline V and J ends were trimmed by 4 bases and 0 bases, with 18 bases remaining between them. The CDR3 coding sequence is TGTGCTCTTGGGGGGGTGCGGCTTACTGTGTACACCGATAAACTCATCTTT. Its translation: CALGGVRLTVYTDKLIF.

Concerning this clone: Being one base from a much bigger clone, this may be a read error. The sample has other DNA sequences that encode this CDR3 too. This chain joins TRDV1 and TRDJ1; D not resolved. This CDR3 has 16 amino acids. Germline V gene lookup returns CDR1 TSWWSYY and CDR2 QGS. Written as DNA, the CDR3 is TGTGCTCTTGGGGAAATTGGATCTAAGTACACTGATAAACTCATCTTT. Translation gives CALGEIGSKYTDKLIF.

This clone is large in the sample. V gene TRDV1 combines with J gene TRDJ1; 9 bases match TRDD3. Germline V CDR1 and CDR2: TSWWSYY, QGS. V was clipped by 5 bases and J by 6 bases; unmatched bases: 28. This CDR3 has 21 residues. The chain's CDR3 is CALGHFFILPHTHTGGNKLIF. In nucleotides, the CDR3 is TGTGCTCTTGGGCATTTTTTCATACTCCCGCACACACATACTGGGGGAAATAAACTCATCTTT.

Notes on this clone: One base away lies a much larger clone, so this may be a sequencing read error. Other DNA sequences in the same sample also yield this CDR3. The chain recombines TRDV3 with TRDJ1; 12 positions agree with TRDD3. CDR1 and CDR2 (germline): TVYSNPD, GDNSRS (reference sequence). CDR3 length: 17 residues. The chain's CDR3 is CAFRFLGDTGETDKLIF. The CDR3 DNA follows: TGTGCCTTTAGATTTCTGGGGGATACGGGGGAGACCGACAAACTCATCTTT.

This clone occurred a few times. This may arise from a read error, as a much more abundant clone is one base away. Other DNA sequences in this sample translate to the same CDR3. This chain connects TRAV29/DV5 to TRDJ1; the match to TRDD3 covers 10 bases. Trimming at V came to 0 bases and at J to 5 bases, leaving 19 bases not matched to a gene. Germline-derived CDR1 and CDR2 are NSMFDY and ISSIKDK. The CDR3 contains 19 residues. Written as DNA, the CDR3 is TGTGCAGCAAGCGCCGGGGGGATACGCGCGCCCTCGGAGGCTGATAAACTCATCTTT. Its translation: CAASAGGIRAPSEADKLIF. Drawing the rest from reference TRAV29/DV5 and TRDJ1, the complete variable domain is DQQVKQNSPSLSVQEGRISILNCDYTNSMFDYFLWYKKYPAEGPTFLISISSIKDKNEDGRFTVFLNKSAKHLSLHIVPSQPGDSAVYFCAASAGGIRAPSEADKLIFGKGTRVTVEP.

This clone was seen more than once but under ten times. The chain employs TRDV1 and TRDJ1, with 7 positions matching TRDD2. The CDR3 is made up of 16 amino acids. Germline CDR1 is TSWWSYY and CDR2 is QGS. V shed 0 bases and J 6 bases; nucleotides not matched to a gene: 10. The CDR3 spells CALGELAFLVTNKLIF. The CDR3 bases are TGTGCTCTTGGGGAACTAGCCTTCCTCGTAACTAATAAACTCATCTTT.

This clone is large (0.1 to 1%) by share. Different DNA sequences within this sample yield the same CDR3. The gene calls are TRDV1 and TRDJ1, with D uncertain. Germline V gives CDR1 TSWWSYY, CDR2 QGS. V gave up 2 bases and J gave up 0 bases, with 10 bases separating them. There are 15 residues in the CDR3. The CDR3, as DNA: TGTGCTCTTGGGGAAGTAGGATGGGACACCGATAAACTCATCTTT. It yields the protein CALGEVGWDTDKLIF.

This clone was detected only a few times. Given a much more abundant clone one base away, this may be a read error. This chain connects TRDV1 to TRDJ1; 11 nucleotides align to TRDD3. There are 19 residues in the CDR3. CDR1 is TSWWSYY, CDR2 QGS, per germline. In nucleotides, the CDR3 is TGTGCTCGTGGGGAACTTTCAGGCCCCTGGGGGATACTCTTCGTGGAACTCATCTTT. Protein sequence: CARGELSGPWGILFVELIF.

Concerning this clone: Other DNA sequences in this specimen translate into the identical CDR3. The chain is built from TRDV1 and TRDJ1, with TRDD3 identical over 10 bases. After removal of 4 bases from V and 5 bases from J, the junction contained 31 bases not matched to a gene. The CDR3 length is 23 residues. Germline-derived CDR1 and CDR2 are TSWWSYY and QGS. The CDR3 nucleotides are TGTGCTCTTGGGGGGCTTCCTACCGGCTTTGCCGGGGGGATACGGATGGGAACAGATAAACTCATCTTT. Translated: CALGGLPTGFAGGIRMGTDKLIF.

This clone is large by share. V is TRDV1 and J is TRDJ2, with D perhaps TRDD3 (8 bases). The CDR3 totals 20 residues. V was shortened by 4 bases and J by 4 bases, with 28 bases between the two germline ends. Looked up from germline, CDR1 is TSWWSYY and CDR2 is QGS. The CDR3 loop reads CALGGPRGFLLGGKTAQLFF. The CDR3, as DNA: TGTGCTCTTGGGGGACCAAGGGGATTCCTACTGGGGGGAAAGACAGCACAACTCTTCTTT.